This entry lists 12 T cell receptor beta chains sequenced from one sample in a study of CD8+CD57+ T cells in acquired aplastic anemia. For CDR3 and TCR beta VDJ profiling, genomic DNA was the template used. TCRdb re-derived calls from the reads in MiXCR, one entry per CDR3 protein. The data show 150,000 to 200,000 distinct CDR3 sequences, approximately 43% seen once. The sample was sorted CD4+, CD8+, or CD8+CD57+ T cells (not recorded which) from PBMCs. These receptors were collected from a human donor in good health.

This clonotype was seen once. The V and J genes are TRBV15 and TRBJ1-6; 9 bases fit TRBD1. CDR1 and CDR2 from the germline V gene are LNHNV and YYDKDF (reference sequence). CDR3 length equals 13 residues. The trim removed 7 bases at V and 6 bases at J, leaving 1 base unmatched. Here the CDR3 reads CATKTGGNSPLHF. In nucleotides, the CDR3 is TGTGCCACCAAGACAGGGGGTAATTCACCCCTCCACTTT.

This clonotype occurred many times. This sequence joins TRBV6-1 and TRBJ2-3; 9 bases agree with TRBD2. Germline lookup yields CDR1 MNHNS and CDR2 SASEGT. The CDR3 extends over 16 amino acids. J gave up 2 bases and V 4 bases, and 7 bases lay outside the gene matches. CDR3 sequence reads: CASSVPSGTYTDTQYF. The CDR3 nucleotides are TGTGCCAGCAGTGTACCTAGCGGGACCTACACAGATACGCAGTATTTT.

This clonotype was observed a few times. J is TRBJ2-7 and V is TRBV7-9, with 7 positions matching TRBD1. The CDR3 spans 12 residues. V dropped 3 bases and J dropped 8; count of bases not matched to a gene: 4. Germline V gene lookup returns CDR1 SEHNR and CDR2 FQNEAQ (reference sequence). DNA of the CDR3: TGTGCCAGCAGCTTGACACAGGGGCAGCAGTACTTC. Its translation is CASSLTQGQQYF. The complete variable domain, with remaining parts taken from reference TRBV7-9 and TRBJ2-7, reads DTGVSQNPRHKITKRGQNVTFRCDPISEHNRLYWYRQTLGQGPEFLTYFQNEAQLEKSRLLSDRFSAERPKGSFSTLEIQRTEQGDSAMYLCASSLTQGQQYFGPGTRLTVT.

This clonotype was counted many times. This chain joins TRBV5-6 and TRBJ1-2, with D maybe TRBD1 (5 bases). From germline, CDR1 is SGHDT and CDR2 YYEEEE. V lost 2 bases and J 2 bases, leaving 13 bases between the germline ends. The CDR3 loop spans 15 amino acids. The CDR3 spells CASSFIGTLNYGYTF. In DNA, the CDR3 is TGTGCCAGCAGCTTCATCGGGACGCTGAACTATGGCTACACCTTC.

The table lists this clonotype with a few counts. The DNA of the CDR3 is TGTGCCAGCAGCCGACAGGGGGTGAACACTGAAGCTTTCTTT. Amino acid sequence: CASSRQGVNTEAFF. This sequence joins TRBV3-1 and TRBJ1-1; 9 nucleotides match TRBD1. CDR1 and CDR2 from the germline V gene are LGHDT and YNNKEL (reference sequence). J gave up 0 bases and V 4 bases, and 0 bases lay outside the gene matches. This CDR3 has 14 amino acids.

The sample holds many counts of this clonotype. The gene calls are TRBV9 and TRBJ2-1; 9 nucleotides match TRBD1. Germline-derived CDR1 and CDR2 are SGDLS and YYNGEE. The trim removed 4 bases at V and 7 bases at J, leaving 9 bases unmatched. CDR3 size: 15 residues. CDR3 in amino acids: CASSIRDRELNEQFF. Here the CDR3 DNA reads TGTGCCAGCAGCATTAGGGACAGGGAGTTAAATGAGCAGTTCTTC. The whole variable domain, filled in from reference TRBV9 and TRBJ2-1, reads DSGVTQTPKHLITATGQRVTLRCSPRSGDLSVYWYQQSLDQGLQFLIQYYNGEERAKGNILERFSAQQFPDLHSELNLSSLELGDSALYFCASSIRDRELNEQFFGPGTRLTVL.

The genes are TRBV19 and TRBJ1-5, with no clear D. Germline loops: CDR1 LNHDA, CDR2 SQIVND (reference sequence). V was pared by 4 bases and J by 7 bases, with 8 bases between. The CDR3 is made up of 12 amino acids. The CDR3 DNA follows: TGTGCCAGTAGTAACCAAGGGCAGCCCCAGCATTTT. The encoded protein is CASSNQGQPQHF.

The CDR3 reads CASSALRSQYF. CDR3 nucleotides: TGTGCCAGCAGCGCACTCCGTTCCCAGTACTTC. The chain couples TRBV12-3 or TRBV12-4 to TRBJ2-5; D gene ambiguous. The V and J ends lost 6 bases and 9 bases respectively, with 11 bases between them. The CDR3 is 11 residues long.

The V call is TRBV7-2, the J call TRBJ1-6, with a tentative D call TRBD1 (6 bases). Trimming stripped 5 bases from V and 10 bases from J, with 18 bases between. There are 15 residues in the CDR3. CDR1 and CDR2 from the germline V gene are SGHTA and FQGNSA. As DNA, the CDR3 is TGTGCCAGCAGCCCTAGGTCTCAGGGGTCCTCACCCCTCCACTTT. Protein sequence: CASSPRSQGSSPLHF.

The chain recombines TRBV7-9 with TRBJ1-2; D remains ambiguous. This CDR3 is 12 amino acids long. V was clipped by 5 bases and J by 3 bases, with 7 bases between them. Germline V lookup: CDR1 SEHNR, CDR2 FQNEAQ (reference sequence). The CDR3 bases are TGTGCCAGCAGCCGCGGCGACTATGGCTACACCTTC. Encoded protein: CASSRGDYGYTF. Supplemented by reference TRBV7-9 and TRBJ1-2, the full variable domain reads DTGVSQNPRHKITKRGQNVTFRCDPISEHNRLYWYRQTLGQGPEFLTYFQNEAQLEKSRLLSDRFSAERPKGSFSTLEIQRTEQGDSAMYLCASSRGDYGYTFGSGTRLTVV.

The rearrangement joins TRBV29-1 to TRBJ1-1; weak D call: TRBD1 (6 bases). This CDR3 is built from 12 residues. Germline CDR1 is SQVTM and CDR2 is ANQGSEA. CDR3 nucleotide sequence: TGCAGTTTATTGACAGGGAACACTGAAGCTTTCTTT. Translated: CSLLTGNTEAFF.

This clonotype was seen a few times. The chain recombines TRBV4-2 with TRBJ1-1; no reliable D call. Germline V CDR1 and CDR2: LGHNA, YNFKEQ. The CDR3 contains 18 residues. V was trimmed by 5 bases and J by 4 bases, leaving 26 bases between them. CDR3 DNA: TGTGCCAGCAGCGGAAACGGGATCCTGACTGGTCGGGGCACTGAAGCTTTCTTT. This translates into CASSGNGILTGRGTEAFF.